The 14 T cell receptor beta chains below all came from one sample that was sequenced in a study of blood T cell repertoires in COVID-19. Profiling relied on immunoSEQ multiplex PCR, and the TCRdb table lists in-frame clones only, not all of them. The sample has over 10,000 clones; around 76% are singletons. Sequencing input: peripheral blood. These receptors were taken from a woman older than 75 with acute or convalescent COVID-19.

The chain has TRBV20-1 and TRBJ2-7, with 7 bases fitting TRBD2. This CDR3 is built from 16 residues. V gave up 3 bases and J gave up 0 bases; unmatched junction bases: 11. In germline, CDR1 is DFQATT, CDR2 SNEGSKA (reference sequence). The CDR3: CSASPPPASGSYEQYF. For the CDR3, the DNA is TGCAGTGCTAGTCCCCCCCCGGCTAGCGGCTCCTACGAGCAGTACTTC.

This sequence joins TRBV11-1 and TRBJ2-3; tentative D call: TRBD2 (5 bases). CDR1 SGHAT and CDR2 FQDESV come from the germline V gene (reference sequence). CDR3 length: 15 amino acids. With 5 bases removed from V and 3 bases from J, the gap between germline ends came to 15 bases. The DNA for the CDR3 is TGTGCCAGCAGCCAGAACTCCTGGGAGACAGATACGCAGTATTTT. Translation: CASSQNSWETDTQYF.

This clone was counted at least ten times. V usage is TRBV11-2 and J usage is TRBJ1-2; 8 bases are shared with TRBD1. J lost 4 bases, V lost 4 bases, and 14 bases had no gene match. Germline CDR1 reads SGHAT; CDR2 reads FQNNGV. The CDR3 has 17 amino acids. DNA of the CDR3: TGTGCCAGCAGCTCGACAGGGGCGGGAGTATTTCTCTATGGCTACACCTTC. Encoded protein: CASSSTGAGVFLYGYTF.

The sample holds a few counts of this clone. The rearrangement uses TRBV18 and TRBJ1-1; 8 bases map to TRBD1. The V gene's germline CDR1 is KGHSH and CDR2 LQKENI. This CDR3 is 15 amino acids long. The junction had 7 bases not matched to a gene; V was cut back by 2 bases and J by 5 bases. Here the CDR3 DNA reads TGTGCCAGCTCACCAAAGGACAGGGCGGGTACTGAAGCTTTCTTT. Residues: CASSPKDRAGTEAFF.

The chain has TRBV5-1 and TRBJ2-7; 10 bases are shared with TRBD1. CDR1 is SGHRS, CDR2 YFSETQ, per germline. The CDR3 covers 13 residues. V was clipped by 6 bases and J by 4 bases; unmatched bases: 4. The CDR3 nucleotides read TGCGCCAGCACGAGACAGGGGGCATACGAGCAGTACTTC. It specifies CASTRQGAYEQYF.

This chain joins TRBV9 and TRBJ1-3; 12 bases map to TRBD1. CDR1 and CDR2 (germline): SGDLS, YYNGEE. Trimming took 7 bases from V and 4 from J; bases not matched to a gene: 0. This CDR3 has 13 residues. Here the CDR3 reads CASGTGGGNTIYF. The CDR3 DNA is TGTGCCAGCGGGACAGGGGGCGGAAACACCATATATTTT.

This chain joins TRBV15 and TRBJ2-1; perhaps TRBD1 as D (5 bases). V was shortened by 0 bases and J by 9 bases, with 15 bases between the two germline ends. The CDR3 is made up of 15 amino acids. Looked up from germline, CDR1 is LNHNV and CDR2 is YYDKDF (reference sequence). The CDR3 nucleotides are TGTGCCACCAGCAGAGATATTATGGGGCTCGGTGAGCAGTTCTTC. Translated: CATSRDIMGLGEQFF.

Sample share makes this clone medium-sized. The chain couples TRBV6-2 or TRBV6-3 to TRBJ1-1; 7 bases are a match to TRBD1. With V trimmed by 6 bases and J by 5 bases, 6 bases remained unmatched. Germline-derived CDR1 and CDR2 are MNHEY and SVGEGT. This CDR3 is built from 13 residues. In DNA, the CDR3 is TGTGCCAGCAGCAACAGGGGTGGGACTGAAGCTTTCTTT. This sequence encodes CASSNRGGTEAFF.

This clone was seen a handful of times. The rearrangement joins TRBV18 to TRBJ2-7; 10 nucleotides line up with TRBD1. V shed 6 bases and J 4 bases; nucleotides not matched to a gene: 6. Germline assignment: CDR1 KGHSH and CDR2 LQKENI. This CDR3 contains 14 residues. The CDR3 spells CASSATGGGYEQYF. CDR3 DNA sequence: TGTGCCAGCTCCGCGACAGGGGGCGGGTACGAGCAGTACTTC.

The rearrangement joins TRBV6-2 or TRBV6-3 to TRBJ1-1; 8 bases line up with TRBD1. V was clipped by 6 bases and J by 11 bases; unmatched bases: 8. There are 12 residues in the CDR3. Germline V gene sequence: CDR1 MNHEY, CDR2 SVGEGT. The CDR3 loop is CASSPDRGRAFF. In DNA form, the CDR3 reads TGTGCCAGCAGCCCAGACAGGGGAAGGGCTTTCTTT.

The chain joins TRBV2 to TRBJ1-1, with D uncertain. Trimming removed 4 bases from V and 1 base from J, with 10 bases in between. Germline values: CDR1 SNHLY, CDR2 FYNNEI. CDR3 length: 14 residues. The CDR3 nucleotides read TGTGCCAGCAGTGTTGGGCGGGGGAACACTGAAGCTTTCTTT. This sequence encodes CASSVGRGNTEAFF. The full variable domain, rest sourced from reference TRBV2 and TRBJ1-1, is EPEVTQTPSHQVTQMGQEVILRCVPISNHLYFYWYRQILGQKVEFLVSFYNNEISEKSEIFDDQFSVERPDGSNFTLKIRSTKLEDSAMYFCASSVGRGNTEAFFGQGTRLTVV.

The chain employs TRBV7-2 and TRBJ1-5, with D unresolved. The CDR3 is made up of 12 amino acids. Germline lookup yields CDR1 SGHTA and CDR2 FQGNSA. V lost 4 bases, J lost 4 bases, and 5 bases lay in between. As DNA, the CDR3 is TGTGCCAGCAGCTCAAATAATCAGCCCCAGCATTTT. Its protein is CASSSNNQPQHF.

This clone appeared a single time. The chain employs TRBV12-5 and TRBJ2-1, with 7 bases matching TRBD2. V trimming: 11 bases; J trimming: 14 bases; junction bases outside the gene matches: 6. The CDR3 is 9 residues long. Germline values: CDR1 LGHNT, CDR2 FRNRAP. The CDR3 sequence: CARPGGEFF. CDR3 nucleotide sequence: TGTGCTCGGCCGGGGGGAGAGTTCTTC. Combining the CDR3 with reference TRBV12-5 and TRBJ2-1 gives the whole variable domain DARVTQTPRHKVTEMGQEVTMRCQPILGHNTVFWYRQTMMQGLELLAYFRNRAPLDDSGMPKDRFSAEMPDATLATLKIQPSEPRDSAVYFCARPGGEFFGPGTRLTVL.

The chain carries TRBV5-1 and TRBJ1-4; unclear D gene. Germline-derived CDR1 and CDR2 are SGHRS and YFSETQ. CDR3 length: 15 residues. V gave up 0 bases and J gave up 5 bases, with 11 bases separating them. CDR3 loop: CASSLAGGENEKLFF. The CDR3 nucleotides are TGCGCCAGCAGCTTGGCCGGCGGAGAGAATGAAAAACTGTTTTTT.